Following are 27 T cell receptor beta chains from one sample sequenced in a study of technical replicates of blood from four donors listed by TCRdb under 2017. Libraries were constructed by the immunoSEQ multiplex PCR assay. This is the immuneACCESS table as TCRdb keeps it, with only in-frame sequences that have V and J called. A part of the clones is gone; compared with another copy, unresolved V genes explain less than half, and the rest is unexplained. The sample table holds roughly 79,000 clones, of which 91% were seen once. 0.35% to 0.4% of the sample is held by the ten biggest clonotypes. Sequences were obtained from T cells isolated from PBMCs. Source of these receptors: a human donor in good health. Some clones in this sample may be carry-over from other donors' samples.

This clone has more than one count but fewer than ten. The rearrangement joins TRBV2 to TRBJ1-2; D gene unclear. The CDR3 covers 12 residues. V was clipped by 6 bases and J by 8 bases, with 13 bases between them. Germline CDR1 and CDR2: SNHLY and FYNNEI. The CDR3 region is CASSTGLSGYTF. The CDR3 nucleotides are TGTGCCAGCAGCACGGGTCTCTCGGGCTACACCTTC.

This sequence joins TRBV5-4 and TRBJ2-3, with D possibly TRBD2 on 6 matching bases. In germline, CDR1 is SGHNT, CDR2 YYREEE (reference sequence). V lost 4 bases and J 1 base, leaving 7 bases between the germline ends. The CDR3 is 13 residues long. CDR3 DNA sequence: TGTGCCAGCAGCGGGACTGGCACAGATACGCAGTATTTT. This codes for CASSGTGTDTQYF.

This chain links TRBV19 with TRBJ2-1, with D unresolved. Per germline, CDR1 LNHDA and CDR2 SQIVND (reference sequence). CDR3 length equals 17 residues. V lost 4 bases, J lost 0 bases, and 16 bases lay in between. CDR3 residues: CASSSLNKKSSYNEQFF. DNA of the CDR3: TGTGCCAGTAGTAGTTTAAATAAAAAGAGCTCCTACAATGAGCAGTTCTTC.

V is TRBV27 and J is TRBJ2-7; TRBD1 agrees at 8 bases. This CDR3 spans 14 amino acids. The J segment lost 5 bases and the V segment lost 4 bases, leaving 7 bases of the junction unmatched. Germline assignment: CDR1 MNHEY and CDR2 SMNVEV (reference sequence). CDR3 coding DNA: TGTGCCAGCAGTTCGCCCACGACAGGGGACGAGCAGTACTTC. The encoded protein is CASSSPTTGDEQYF.

The rearrangement uses TRBV4-1 and TRBJ1-2; TRBD1 matches 10 bases. Trimming at V came to 2 bases and at J to 5 bases, leaving 8 bases not matched to a gene. This CDR3 region has 16 residues. Germline loops: CDR1 MGHRA, CDR2 YSYEKL. The DNA for the CDR3 is TGCGCCAGCAGCCAACCGACAGCGGGACAGGGGTATGGCTACACCTTC. Translation: CASSQPTAGQGYGYTF.

This chain's CDR3 is CAISPVSTGGFTEAFF. The CDR3 nucleotides read TGTGCCATCAGCCCCGTCTCTACAGGGGGCTTCACTGAAGCTTTCTTT. V is TRBV10-3 and J is TRBJ1-1; 9 nucleotides agree with TRBD1. Germline values: CDR1 ENHRY, CDR2 SYGVKD. The CDR3 runs 16 residues. Trimming removed 6 bases from V and 4 bases from J; junction bases left unmatched: 12.

This clone was seen just once. This chain joins TRBV30 and TRBJ2-1; D ambiguous. V was cut by 5 bases and J by 1 base, with 9 bases left in between. The CDR3 covers 13 residues. The germline V gene has CDR1 GTSNPN and CDR2 SVGIG (reference sequence). The CDR3 sequence: CAWQLGSYNEQFF. The CDR3, as DNA: TGTGCCTGGCAACTCGGTTCCTACAATGAGCAGTTCTTC.

This chain links TRBV28 with TRBJ1-1; 8 nucleotides align to TRBD1. The CDR3 contains 12 residues. Germline V gene data show CDR1 as MDHEN and CDR2 as SYDVKM. The V segment lost 4 bases and the J segment 7 bases; nucleotides outside the gene matches: 2. The CDR3 here is CASSYGTGEAFF. CDR3 coding DNA: TGTGCCAGCAGTTACGGGACAGGTGAAGCTTTCTTT.

The V call is TRBV18, the J call TRBJ1-4; 10 nucleotides align to TRBD1. Trimming removed 5 bases from V and 7 bases from J; junction bases left unmatched: 10. There are 16 residues in the CDR3. Germline CDR1 and CDR2: KGHSH and LQKENI. Here the CDR3 reads CASSSSGTGEGEKLFF. As DNA, the CDR3 is TGTGCCAGCTCATCCTCGGGGACAGGGGAAGGTGAAAAACTGTTTTTT.

The rearrangement uses TRBV4-1 and TRBJ2-3; a weak D match, TRBD2 (6 bases). In germline, CDR1 is MGHRA, CDR2 YSYEKL. This CDR3 spans 19 amino acids. V lost 3 bases to trimming and J lost 0 bases, with 22 bases between them. The CDR3: CASSHPGRGTGHSTDTQYF. Written as DNA, the CDR3 is TGCGCCAGCAGCCACCCAGGGCGGGGAACAGGACATAGCACAGATACGCAGTATTTT.

The V gene is TRBV5-6, the J gene TRBJ2-7; 8 bases agree with TRBD1. The CDR3 sequence is 17 residues long. V gave up 4 bases and J gave up 0 bases; unmatched junction bases: 12. Germline CDR1 reads SGHDT; CDR2 reads YYEEEE. The DNA for the CDR3 is TGTGCCAGCAGCAAAAAACCAGGGGGCTCAAACTCCTACGAGCAGTACTTC. Translating gives CASSKKPGGSNSYEQYF.

The chain carries TRBV5-1 and TRBJ2-5; D might be TRBD2 (6 bases). The end of the DNA fits TRBJ2-7 better, so the J call may be wrong. Germline-derived CDR1 and CDR2 are SGHRS and YFSETQ. The CDR3 contains 14 residues. The CDR3 sequence: CASSFPGGVGEQYF. The CDR3 nucleotides read TGCGCCAGCAGCTTTCCTGGAGGGGTCGGCGAGCAGTACTTC.

V usage is TRBV19 and J usage is TRBJ1-4; 9 bases line up with TRBD1. The CDR3 is 14 amino acids. With 7 bases clipped from V and 5 bases from J, the junction kept 5 bases outside the gene matches. CDR1 LNHDA and CDR2 SQIVND come from the germline V gene (reference sequence). CDR3 in amino acids: CASTLQGANEKLFF. The DNA of the CDR3 is TGTGCCAGTACCTTACAGGGGGCGAATGAAAAACTGTTTTTT.

The rearrangement uses TRBV19 and TRBJ1-3; no clear D gene. Trimming cost V 3 bases and J 0 bases, with 6 bases left between them. The CDR3 runs to 14 residues. Per germline, CDR1 LNHDA and CDR2 SQIVND (reference sequence). CDR3 DNA sequence: TGTGCCAGTAGTATCCTAAACTCTGGAAACACCATATATTTT. It codes for CASSILNSGNTIYF.

The chain is built from TRBV28 and TRBJ1-1; 8 bases are shared with TRBD1. The CDR3 length is 15 residues. Unmatched junction bases numbered 11, after V lost 5 bases and J lost 6 bases. Germline loops: CDR1 MDHEN, CDR2 SYDVKM. CDR3 residues: CASSPQGAPGAEAFF. Here the CDR3 DNA reads TGTGCCAGCAGTCCCCAGGGGGCCCCCGGCGCTGAAGCTTTCTTT.

The gene calls are TRBV7-3 and TRBJ1-6; no clear D. Germline CDR1 is SGHTA and CDR2 is FQGTGA. Trimming cost V 5 bases and J 7 bases, with 12 bases left between them. CDR3 length: 14 amino acids. DNA of the CDR3: TGTGCCAGCAGCCACTCGACATCGAATTCACCCCTCCACTTT. It translates to CASSHSTSNSPLHF.

The chain joins TRBV29-1 to TRBJ1-6; D not resolved. Trimming pared 3 bases from V and 9 bases from J, leaving 12 bases between. The CDR3 extends over 13 amino acids. Germline CDR1 and CDR2: SQVTM and ANQGSEA. The CDR3 nucleotides are TGCAGCGTTGAGGAGGGAGTGGGTTCACCCCTCCACTTT. Its protein is CSVEEGVGSPLHF.

The rearrangement uses TRBV1 and TRBJ2-5; the table names TRBD1, a call not compared with the DNA. TRBV1 has pseudogene status. The CDR3 has 19 amino acids. Written as DNA, the CDR3 is TGCACCAGCAGCCAAGATGGACCTACGTGGGGGCGGCCCAAAGAGACCCAGTACTTC. It yields the protein CTSSQDGPTWGRPKETQYF.

The rearrangement links TRBV7-9 to TRBJ2-1; maybe TRBD2 (6 bases). CDR3 length equals 15 residues. Germline assignment: CDR1 SEHNR and CDR2 FQNEAQ (reference sequence). The V end was cut by 5 bases, the J end by 0 bases, with 11 bases between. The CDR3 here is CASSISGFSYNEQFF. In DNA, the CDR3 is TGTGCCAGCAGCATAAGCGGGTTCTCCTACAATGAGCAGTTCTTC.

This clone was seen a single time. This CDR3 reads CASSYQENTEAFF. CDR3 DNA sequence: TGTGCCAGCAGTTACCAGGAGAACACTGAAGCTTTCTTT. V gene TRBV6-5 combines with J gene TRBJ1-1; no clear D. The CDR3 sequence is 13 residues long. Per the germline V gene, CDR1 is MNHEY and CDR2 is SVGAGI. Trimming took off 2 bases at V and 1 base at J, with 5 bases between the two ends.

This chain links TRBV28 with TRBJ2-5, with TRBD2 matching over 9 bases. The germline V gene has CDR1 MDHEN and CDR2 SYDVKM. V was pared by 4 bases and J by 4 bases, with 7 bases of the junction left unmatched. There are 15 residues in the CDR3. The CDR3 spells CASSSPSGGRETQYF. In nucleotides, the CDR3 is TGTGCCAGCAGTTCCCCGAGCGGGGGGAGAGAGACCCAGTACTTC.

The rearrangement links TRBV6-4 to TRBJ1-1, with 8 bases matching TRBD1. CDR3 length: 16 residues. V lost 0 bases and J lost 4; bases outside the gene matches: 7. Per germline, CDR1 MRHNA and CDR2 SNTAGT. CDR3 sequence reads: CASSDSPGQGTTEAFF. The CDR3 coding sequence is TGTGCCAGCAGTGACTCGCCCGGACAGGGTACCACTGAAGCTTTCTTT.

This chain connects TRBV7-6 to TRBJ2-5; perhaps TRBD2 as D (6 bases). Germline CDR1 is SGHVS and CDR2 is FNYEAQ. The CDR3 covers 14 residues. V dropped 3 bases and J dropped 2 bases, with 10 bases sitting between them. The CDR3 protein is CASSLAGYQETQYF. The DNA of the CDR3 is TGTGCCAGCAGCTTGGCGGGGTATCAAGAGACCCAGTACTTC.

A single count supports this clone. This chain links TRBV5-1 with TRBJ1-2, with D unclear. Germline CDR1 reads SGHRS; CDR2 reads YFSETQ. CDR3 size: 15 residues. Trimming removed 5 bases from V and 4 bases from J, with 18 bases in between. The CDR3 DNA sequence: TGCGCCAGCAGACCACCCGATCTGCGTTCCTATGGCTACACCTTC. Its protein product is CASRPPDLRSYGYTF.

The chain is built from TRBV7-9 and TRBJ2-2; 12 positions match TRBD2. Germline CDR1 reads SEHNR; CDR2 reads FQNEAQ (reference sequence). The CDR3 covers 17 residues. J was trimmed by 7 bases and V by 2 bases; bases with no gene match: 8. CDR3 loop: CASSLSSGRARFGELFF. The DNA of the CDR3 is TGTGCCAGCAGCTTATCTAGCGGGAGGGCCAGATTCGGGGAGCTGTTTTTT.

This chain uses TRBV10-1 with TRBJ2-2; a possible D gene is TRBD2 (5 bases). Germline V gene data show CDR1 as WNHNN and CDR2 as SYGVQD (reference sequence). With 3 bases removed from V and 7 bases from J, the gap between germline ends came to 9 bases. This CDR3 spans 13 amino acids. The CDR3 loop is CASSEWGVGELFF. The CDR3 DNA follows: TGCGCCAGCAGTGAATGGGGAGTCGGGGAGCTGTTTTTT.

This clone turned up a few times. The chain uses TRBV25-1 and TRBJ1-2; 7 nucleotides align to TRBD1. Germline lookup yields CDR1 MGHDK and CDR2 SYGVNS. There are 13 residues in the CDR3. Trimming removed 3 bases from V and 6 bases from J; junction bases left unmatched: 4. CDR3 sequence: CASSDGTEHGYTF. As DNA, the CDR3 is TGTGCCAGCAGTGACGGGACAGAACATGGCTACACCTTC.